This T cell receptor beta chain was retrieved from a study of blood T cell repertoires in COVID-19. Study information: Sources were T cells, B-cell-depleted T cells, or PBMCs; the material itself was cDNA or gDNA.

From germline, CDR1 is SGHTA and CDR2 FQGTGA. This CDR3 comprises 17 residues. V shed 1 base, J shed 4 bases, and the junction held 10 bases outside the gene matches. In this sample, this clone turned up a few times. TCRdb's table, derived via immunoSEQ multiplex PCR, lists solely in-frame clones and lacks some. The sample holds some 160,000 clones, over 70% seen once. The source of this sequence is a man between 50 and 59 years old with active or convalescent COVID-19. Sequences were obtained from peripheral blood. V gene TRBV7-3 combines with J gene TRBJ2-1; 7 bases agree with TRBD2. The CDR3 DNA is TGTGCCAGCAGCTTAAGTATTGGTACTAGCGAGTACAATGAGCAGTTCTTC. This encodes CASSLSIGTSEYNEQFF.